This TCR beta chain was identified during a study of T cells in Graves' hyperthyroidism and ophthalmopathy. The V gene end was trimmed by 7 bases and the J gene end by 6 bases; junction bases not matched to a gene: 8. CDR3 size: 14 residues. Germline V gives CDR1 MDHEN, CDR2 SYDVKM. The CDR3 regions of TCR beta were amplified from RNA transcripts. HTBI primers drove first-round RT-PCR of the TCR CDR3. In TCRdb, the multiplex PCR reads were re-called with MiXCR into one record per CDR3 protein. The sample comprises 350,000 or so distinct CDR3 sequences, roughly 18% of which are singletons, and roughly 15% rests with the top ten. This clonotype was detected ten times or more.

The clonotype comes from a woman aged 40 to 50 with Graves' ophthalmopathy. Sequencing was carried out using blood. V gene TRBV28 combines with J gene TRBJ2-2, with 7 bases identical to TRBD1. CDR3: CASTDRVGSGELFF. In DNA, the CDR3 is TGTGCCAGCACCGACAGGGTCGGATCCGGGGAGCTGTTTTTT.